These T cell receptor beta chains were read from a single sample in a study of T-cell reconstitution after alpha-beta-depleted transplantation in children. TCRdb ran MiXCR on the PCR reads and lists one entry per CDR3 protein. The table includes hundreds of thousands of distinct CDR3 sequences, roughly 15% detected once. Source: PBMCs, mostly from graft donor cells, taken 360 days after TCRalphabeta/CD19-depleted stem cell transplant. These receptors were collected from a boy under three years old who had a stem cell transplant for Wiskott-Aldrich syndrome, so the T cells may come from the graft donor. CDR3s include the opening cysteine and the closing phenylalanine or tryptophan. Each record gives: D gene, V gene, J gene, CDR3 length, clone size, CDR3 DNA, CDR3 protein. The D gene is left open where the match is weak. The size field is filled for only some rows; it gives once, few, many or a size class.

TRBD2	TRBV7-9	TRBJ2-3	16	many	TGTGCCAGCAGCTGGCAGACTAGCGGGAGAACAGATACGCAGTATTTT	CASSWQTSGRTDTQYF
TRBD2	TRBV7-2	TRBJ2-3	17	few	TGTGCCAGCAGCTTCCACAGCGGGGGGGCGAGCACAGATACGCAGTATTTT	CASSFHSGGASTDTQYF
.	TRBV28	TRBJ1-2	13	.	TGTGCCAGCAGTTTAGGGAACCCCTATGGCTACACCTTC	CASSLGNPYGYTF
.	TRBV3-1	TRBJ2-1	14	.	TGTGCCAGCGGCCCCCATGGACAGCTCGGTGAGCAGTTCTTC	CASGPHGQLGEQFF
.	TRBV12-3/TRBV12-4	TRBJ1-2	14	.	TGTGCCAGCAGTTTCCGGGCAGGGATCTATGGCTACACCTTC	CASSFRAGIYGYTF
.	TRBV11-2	TRBJ2-5	14	few	TGTGCCAGCAGCTTAGTAGGCAGGGCCGAGACCCAGTACTTC	CASSLVGRAETQYF
.	TRBV2	TRBJ2-7	12	.	TGTGCCAGCAGTCCCACAGGAAACGAGCAGTACTTC	CASSPTGNEQYF
.	TRBV6-5	TRBJ2-5	12	.	TGTGCCAGCAGCAGGGGAATAGAGACCCAGTACTTC	CASSRGIETQYF
.	TRBV4-1	TRBJ2-2	18	.	TGCGCCAGCAGCCAAGAAGCTCCTCGGGCCGCGAACACCGGGGAGCTGTTTTTT	CASSQEAPRAANTGELFF
TRBD2	TRBV27	TRBJ2-1	19	.	TGTGCCAGCAGTTTATCCTTCCCGGGAGCGGGAGTTCGGTACAATGAGCAGTTCTTC	CASSLSFPGAGVRYNEQFF